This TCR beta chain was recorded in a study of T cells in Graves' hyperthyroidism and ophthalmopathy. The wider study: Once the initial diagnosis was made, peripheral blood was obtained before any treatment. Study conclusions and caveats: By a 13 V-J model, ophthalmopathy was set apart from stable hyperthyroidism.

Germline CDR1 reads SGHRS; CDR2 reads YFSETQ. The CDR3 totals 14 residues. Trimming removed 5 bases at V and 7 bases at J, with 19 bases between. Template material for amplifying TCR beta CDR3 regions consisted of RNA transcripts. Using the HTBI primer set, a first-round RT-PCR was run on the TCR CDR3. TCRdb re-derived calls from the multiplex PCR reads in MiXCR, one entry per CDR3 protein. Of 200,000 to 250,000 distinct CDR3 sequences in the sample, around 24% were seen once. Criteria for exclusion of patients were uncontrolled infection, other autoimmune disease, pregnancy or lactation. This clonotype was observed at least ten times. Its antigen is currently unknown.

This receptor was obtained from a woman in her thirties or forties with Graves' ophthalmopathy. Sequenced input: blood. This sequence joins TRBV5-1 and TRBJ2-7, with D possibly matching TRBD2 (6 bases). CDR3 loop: CASSLGGFDREQYF. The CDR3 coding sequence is TGCGCCAGCAGTCTGGGAGGCTTCGATCGGGAGCAGTACTTC.